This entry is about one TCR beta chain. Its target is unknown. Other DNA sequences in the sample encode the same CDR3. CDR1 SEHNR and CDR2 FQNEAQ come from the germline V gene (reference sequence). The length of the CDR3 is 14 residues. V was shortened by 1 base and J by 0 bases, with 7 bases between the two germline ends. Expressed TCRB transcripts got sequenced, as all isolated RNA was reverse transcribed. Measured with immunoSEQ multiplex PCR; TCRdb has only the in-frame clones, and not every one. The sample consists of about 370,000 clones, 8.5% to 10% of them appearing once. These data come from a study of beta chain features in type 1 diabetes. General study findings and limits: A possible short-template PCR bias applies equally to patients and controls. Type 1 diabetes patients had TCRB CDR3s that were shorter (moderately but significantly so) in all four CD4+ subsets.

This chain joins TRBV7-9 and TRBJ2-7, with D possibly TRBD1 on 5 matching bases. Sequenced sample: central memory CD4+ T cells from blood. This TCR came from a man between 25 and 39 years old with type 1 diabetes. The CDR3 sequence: CASSLGQNSYEQYF. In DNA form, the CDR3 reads TGTGCCAGCAGCTTAGGACAGAACTCCTACGAGCAGTACTTC.